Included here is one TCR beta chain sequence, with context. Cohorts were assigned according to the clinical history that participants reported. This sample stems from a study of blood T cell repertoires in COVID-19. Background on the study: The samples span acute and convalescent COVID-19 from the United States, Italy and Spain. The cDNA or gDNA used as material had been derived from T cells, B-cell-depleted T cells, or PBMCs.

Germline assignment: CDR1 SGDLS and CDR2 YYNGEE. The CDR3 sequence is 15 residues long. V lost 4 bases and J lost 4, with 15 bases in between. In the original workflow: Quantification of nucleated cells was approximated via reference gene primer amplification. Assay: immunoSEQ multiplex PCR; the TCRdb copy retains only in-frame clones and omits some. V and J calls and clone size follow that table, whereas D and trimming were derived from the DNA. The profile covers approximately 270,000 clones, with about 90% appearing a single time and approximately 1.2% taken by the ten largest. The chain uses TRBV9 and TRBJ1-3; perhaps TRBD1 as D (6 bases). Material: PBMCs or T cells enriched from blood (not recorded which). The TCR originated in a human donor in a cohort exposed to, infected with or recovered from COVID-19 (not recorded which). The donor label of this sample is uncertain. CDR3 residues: CASSRIQGIGNTIYF. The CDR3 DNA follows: TGTGCCAGCAGCCGAATACAGGGTATAGGAAACACCATATATTTT.